Listed below are T cell receptor beta chains from one sample, sequenced in a study of blood T cell repertoires in COVID-19. Sequencing used immunoSEQ multiplex PCR; TCRdb keeps in-frame clones, though not all of them. The sample yields tens of thousands of clones, about nine tenths seen once. Sequenced input: peripheral blood. The receptors here all came from a man aged 50-60 years with acute or convalescent COVID-19. Each CDR3 is given with its conserved first and last residue. D genes are given only for firm matches. Clone size appears in some rows only: once, few, many, or a class for an expanded clone.

j_call d_call v_call clone_size cdr3_aa cdr3_nt
TRBJ1-6 NA TRBV7-9 NA CASSLAVHTNNSPLHF TGTGCCAGCAGCTTGGCAGTACATACAAATAATTCACCCCTCCACTTT
TRBJ2-3 TRBD2 TRBV11-3 NA CASSLGTSGSPSTDTQYF TGTGCCAGCAGCCTAGGGACTAGCGGGAGCCCATCGACAGATACGCAGTATTTT
TRBJ1-3 TRBD1 TRBV5-4 NA CASSPTGLGNTIYF TGTGCCAGCAGCCCGACAGGGCTGGGAAACACCATATATTTT
TRBJ2-2 TRBD1 TRBV7-3 NA CASSPRTGEGGELFF TGTGCCAGCAGCCCCCGGACAGGGGAGGGCGGGGAGCTGTTTTTT
TRBJ1-1 TRBD1 TRBV13 NA CASSPTGYTEAFF TGTGCCAGCAGCCCGACAGGGTACACTGAAGCTTTCTTT
TRBJ1-1 TRBD1 TRBV6-5 NA CASSYRDRGTEAFF TGTGCCAGCAGCTACCGGGACAGGGGCACTGAAGCTTTCTTT
TRBJ2-3 NA TRBV6-4 NA CASSDSGGQDTQYF TGTGCCAGCAGTGACTCTGGGGGCCAAGATACGCAGTATTTT
TRBJ2-3 NA TRBV6-4 NA CASSLDGEYTDTQYF TGTGCCAGCAGTCTGGACGGGGAATACACAGATACGCAGTATTTT
TRBJ2-2 NA TRBV5-1 NA CASSLGQTNTGELFF TGCGCCAGCAGCTTGGGGCAGACGAACACCGGGGAGCTGTTTTTT
TRBJ1-5 NA TRBV4-3 NA CASSQDWRYNQPQHF TGCGCCAGCAGCCAAGACTGGAGGTACAATCAGCCCCAGCATTTT
TRBJ1-6 TRBD1 TRBV5-5 NA CASSLGGQGASNSPLHF TGTGCCAGCAGCTTGGGCGGACAGGGGGCCTCTAATTCACCCCTCCACTTT
TRBJ1-2 NA TRBV16 NA CASSQFLDWEADPNYGYTF TGTGCCAGCAGCCAATTTTTAGATTGGGAGGCCGACCCTAACTATGGCTACACCTTC
TRBJ2-4 TRBD1 TRBV5-1 NA CASSLEGQEFSIQYF TGCGCCAGCAGCTTGGAGGGACAGGAGTTCTCCATTCAGTACTTC
TRBJ2-1 TRBD1 TRBV2 NA CASSRGQGAEQFF TGTGCCAGCAGTAGGGGACAGGGAGCTGAGCAGTTCTTC
TRBJ2-6 TRBD1 TRBV6-2/TRBV6-3 NA CASSPTGAFGRNVLTF TGTGCCAGCAGTCCCACAGGGGCCTTCGGTCGTAACGTCCTGACTTTC
TRBJ1-3 NA TRBV5-1 NA CASRPLPGNTIYF TGCGCCAGCAGGCCACTCCCTGGAAACACCATATATTTT
TRBJ2-1 TRBD2 TRBV19 NA CASSFGGSYNEQFF TGTGCCAGTAGCTTCGGCGGGAGCTACAATGAGCAGTTCTTC
TRBJ1-6 TRBD1 TRBV7-8 NA CASSWETGSNSPLHF TGTGCCAGCAGCTGGGAGACAGGGAGTAATTCACCCCTCCACTTT
TRBJ2-1 NA TRBV3-1/TRBV3-2 NA CASSQGNRREFF TGTGCCAGCAGCCAAGGAAACCGGCGGGAGTTCTTC
TRBJ1-5 NA TRBV28 NA CATRTDYSNQPQHF TGTGCCACTCGGACAGACTATAGCAATCAGCCCCAGCATTTT
TRBJ2-2 TRBD1 TRBV6-2/TRBV6-3 NA CASSYLQGAGELFF TGTGCCAGCAGTTACCTACAGGGGGCCGGGGAGCTGTTTTTT
TRBJ2-7 NA TRBV7-2 NA CASSLRGSYRDPYEQYF TGTGCCAGCAGCTTAAGGGGGTCGTACAGGGACCCCTACGAGCAGTACTTC
TRBJ1-1 NA TRBV12-3/TRBV12-4 NA CASSSGWYTEAFF TGTGCCAGCAGTTCAGGGTGGTACACTGAAGCTTTCTTT
TRBJ2-3 TRBD2 TRBV19 once CASSFAPSGGPDTQYF TGTGCCAGTAGTTTTGCCCCTAGCGGGGGGCCAGATACGCAGTATTTT
TRBJ1-4 TRBD1 TRBV9 NA CASSAGQGDLLGEKLFF TGTGCCAGCAGCGCAGGACAGGGGGACTTGTTAGGTGAAAAACTGTTTTTT
TRBJ1-6 NA TRBV3-1/TRBV3-2 NA CASSLDQGRMSSPLHF TGTGCCAGCAGCCTAGACCAGGGGCGCATGAGTTCACCCCTCCACTTT
TRBJ2-7 TRBD1 TRBV13 once CASSVGQTEQYF TGTGCCAGCAGCGTGGGACAGACCGAGCAGTACTTC
TRBJ1-5 TRBD1 TRBV27 NA CASSDDRDYQPQHF TGTGCCAGCAGTGACGACAGGGACTATCAGCCCCAGCATTTT
TRBJ1-5 TRBD1 TRBV24-1 once CATSDAQGYTNQPQHF TGTGCCACCAGTGATGCACAGGGGTACACCAATCAGCCCCAGCATTTT
TRBJ2-3 NA TRBV6-2/TRBV6-3 NA CASSYRQSTSKDTQYF TGTGCCAGCAGTTACCGACAGTCGACTAGTAAAGATACGCAGTATTTT
TRBJ2-3 NA TRBV4-2 NA CASSQDWRITDTQYF TGTGCCAGCAGCCAAGACTGGAGAATCACAGATACGCAGTATTTT
TRBJ2-6 NA TRBV28 NA CASSRGGPGVPGANVLTF TGTGCCAGCAGTAGGGGCGGTCCAGGCGTGCCTGGGGCCAACGTCCTGACTTTC
TRBJ1-5 NA TRBV2 NA CASSTGINQPQHF TGTGCCAGCAGTACGGGGATCAATCAGCCCCAGCATTTT
TRBJ1-5 NA TRBV7-6 NA CASSLLGGFNQPQHF TGTGCCAGCAGCTTACTCGGGGGATTCAATCAGCCCCAGCATTTT
TRBJ2-2 TRBD1 TRBV5-1 NA CASSLGQGNTGELFF TGCGCCAGCAGCCTGGGACAGGGGAACACCGGGGAGCTGTTTTTT
TRBJ1-6 NA TRBV18 NA CASSPDFRNSPLHF TGTGCCAGCTCACCAGACTTTCGGAATTCACCCCTCCACTTT
TRBJ1-1 NA TRBV9 NA CASSVSEELNTEAFF TGTGCCAGCAGCGTCTCCGAGGAGCTGAACACTGAAGCTTTCTTT
TRBJ1-1 TRBD1 TRBV27 NA CASSKDRVRENTEAFF TGTGCCAGCAGTAAGGACAGGGTGAGGGAGAACACTGAAGCTTTCTTT
TRBJ2-5 TRBD2 TRBV6-6 many CASHNTATSGTETQYF TGTGCCAGCCATAACACCGCGACTAGCGGGACAGAGACCCAGTACTTC
TRBJ2-5 NA TRBV27 NA CASSLSGEQETQYF TGTGCCAGCAGTTTATCAGGGGAACAAGAGACCCAGTACTTC